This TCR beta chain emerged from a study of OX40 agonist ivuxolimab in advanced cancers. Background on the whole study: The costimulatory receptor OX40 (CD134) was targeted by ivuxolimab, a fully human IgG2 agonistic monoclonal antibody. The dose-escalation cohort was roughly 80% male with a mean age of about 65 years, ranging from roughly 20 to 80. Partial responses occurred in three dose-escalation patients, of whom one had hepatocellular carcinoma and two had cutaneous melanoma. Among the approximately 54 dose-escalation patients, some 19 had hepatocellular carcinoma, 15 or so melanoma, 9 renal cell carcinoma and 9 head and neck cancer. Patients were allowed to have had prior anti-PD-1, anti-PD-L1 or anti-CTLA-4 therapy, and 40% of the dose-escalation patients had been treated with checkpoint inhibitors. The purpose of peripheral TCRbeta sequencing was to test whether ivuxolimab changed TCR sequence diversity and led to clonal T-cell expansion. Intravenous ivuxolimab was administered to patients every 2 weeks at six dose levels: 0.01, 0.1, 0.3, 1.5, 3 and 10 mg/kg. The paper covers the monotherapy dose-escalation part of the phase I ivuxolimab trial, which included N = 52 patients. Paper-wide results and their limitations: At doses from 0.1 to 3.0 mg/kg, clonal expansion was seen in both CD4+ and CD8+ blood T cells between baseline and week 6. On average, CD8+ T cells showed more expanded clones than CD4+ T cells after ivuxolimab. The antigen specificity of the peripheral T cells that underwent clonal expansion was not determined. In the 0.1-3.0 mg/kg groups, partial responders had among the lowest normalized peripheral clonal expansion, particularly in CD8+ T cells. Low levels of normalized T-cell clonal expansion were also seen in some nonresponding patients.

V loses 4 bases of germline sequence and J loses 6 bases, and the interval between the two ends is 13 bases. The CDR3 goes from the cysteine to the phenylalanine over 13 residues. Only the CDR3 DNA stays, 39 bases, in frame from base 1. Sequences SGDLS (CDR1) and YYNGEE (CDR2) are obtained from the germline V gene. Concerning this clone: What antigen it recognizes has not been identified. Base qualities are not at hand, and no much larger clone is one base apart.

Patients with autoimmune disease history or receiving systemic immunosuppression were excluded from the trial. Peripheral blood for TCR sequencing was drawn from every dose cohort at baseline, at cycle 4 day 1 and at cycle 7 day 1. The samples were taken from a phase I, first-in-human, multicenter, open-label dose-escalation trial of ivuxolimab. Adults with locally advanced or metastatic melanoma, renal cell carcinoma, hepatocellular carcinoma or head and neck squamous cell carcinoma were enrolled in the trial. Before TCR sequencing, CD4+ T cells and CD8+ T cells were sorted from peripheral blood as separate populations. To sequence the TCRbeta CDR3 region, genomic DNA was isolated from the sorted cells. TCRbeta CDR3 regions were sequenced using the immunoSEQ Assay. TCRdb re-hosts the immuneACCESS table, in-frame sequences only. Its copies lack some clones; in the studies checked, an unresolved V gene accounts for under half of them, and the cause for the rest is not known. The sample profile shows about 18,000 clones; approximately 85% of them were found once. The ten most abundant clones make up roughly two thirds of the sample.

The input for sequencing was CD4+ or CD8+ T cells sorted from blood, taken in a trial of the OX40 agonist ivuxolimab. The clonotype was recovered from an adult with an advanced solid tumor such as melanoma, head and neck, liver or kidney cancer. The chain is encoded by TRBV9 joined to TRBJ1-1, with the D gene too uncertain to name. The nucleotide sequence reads TGTGCCAGCAGCCTTGAGAACAGCCCTGAAGCTTTCTTT. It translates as CASSLENSPEAFF.